This entry lists 18 T cell receptor beta chains sequenced from one sample in a study of identical twins (dated by TCRdb to the mid-2010s). The library was prepared using 5' RACE. The sequencer was an Illumina HiSeq 2000. Using fastp trimming at Q25 and MiXCR clonotype assembly, TCRdb reanalyzed the public sequencing data and kept in-frame beta chains. Each CDR3 protein appears once, grouped with its most common genes and DNA. This sample holds 700,000 to 950,000 distinct CDR3 sequences; about 12% were observed only once. Around 1.6% of the sample is taken by the ten largest. The sample was also linked to a second study, of yellow fever vaccine responses in identical twins.

The sample was PBMCs. The receptor source for this set is a woman younger than 35 in good health.

This clonotype turned up a few times. V gene TRBV11-2 combines with J gene TRBJ2-5, with TRBD1 identical over 7 bases. V lost 5 bases, J lost 3 bases, and 12 bases stayed unmatched. The CDR3 extends over 16 amino acids. CDR1 and CDR2 (germline): SGHAT, FQNNGV. CDR3 DNA sequence: TGTGCCAGCAGCCCCAGGGGGTTAGGGGTTGAAGAGACCCAGTACTTC. Translating it yields CASSPRGLGVEETQYF.

The table lists this clonotype with many counts. The rearrangement uses TRBV7-2 and TRBJ2-2; TRBD1 agrees at 7 bases. With V trimmed by 2 bases and J by 1 base, 7 bases remained unmatched. Germline CDR1 is SGHTA and CDR2 is FQGNSA. The CDR3 extends over 17 amino acids. The CDR3 loop reads CASSLSQGQMNTGELFF. The CDR3 DNA reads as TGTGCCAGCAGCTTATCCCAGGGACAGATGAACACCGGGGAGCTGTTTTTT.

This clonotype was detected many times. V is TRBV5-1 and J is TRBJ2-7; 10 nucleotides line up with TRBD2. The CDR3 runs to 16 residues. The germline CDR1 and CDR2 sequences are SGHRS and YFSETQ. V lost 1 base, J lost 4 bases, and 8 bases stayed unmatched. CDR3 residues: CASSLTPGTSDYEQYF. Here the CDR3 DNA reads TGCGCCAGCAGCTTGACTCCCGGGACTAGCGATTACGAGCAGTACTTC.

This clonotype came up many times. V and J are TRBV28 and TRBJ1-1; perhaps TRBD1 as D (5 bases). The CDR3 totals 14 residues. The V end was cut by 4 bases, the J end by 5 bases, with 14 bases between. Looked up from germline, CDR1 is MDHEN and CDR2 is SYDVKM. In DNA form, the CDR3 reads TGTGCCAGCAGTTACGGGGGGGTAGCTACTGAAGCTTTCTTT. It yields the protein CASSYGGVATEAFF.

This clonotype was counted only a few times. V is TRBV5-5 and J is TRBJ2-7; D gene uncertain. CDR1 and CDR2 from the germline V gene are SGHKS and YYEKEE (reference sequence). The CDR3 is made up of 13 amino acids. V lost 2 bases and J lost 0, with 6 bases in between. CDR3 in DNA: TGTGCCAGCAGCTTCACTATCTCCTACGAGCAGTACGTC. This translates into CASSFTISYEQYV.

This clonotype was counted ten times or more. V and J are TRBV7-9 and TRBJ2-5; no definite D call. Deletions cut 1 base from V and 1 base from J, with 4 bases between. This CDR3 has 13 amino acids. Germline CDR1 reads SEHNR; CDR2 reads FQNEAQ (reference sequence). CDR3 loop: CASSLGAQETQYF. The DNA for the CDR3 is TGTGCCAGCAGCTTAGGAGCCCAAGAGACCCAGTACTTC.

The table lists this clonotype with a few counts. The rearrangement links TRBV9 to TRBJ2-1; D is uncertain. Trimming took 0 bases from V and 0 from J, leaving 10 bases between them. The germline V gene encodes CDR1 SGDLS and CDR2 YYNGEE. CDR3 length: 16 residues. CDR3 in DNA: TGTGCCAGCAGCGTAGCGGCCAGAGGCTCCTACAATGAGCAGTTCTTC. Translation: CASSVAARGSYNEQFF.

In this sample, this clonotype turned up a few times. The chain has TRBV20-1 and TRBJ1-5, with D tentatively TRBD1 (6 bases). The CDR3 is 15 amino acids. The V gene lost 0 bases and the J gene lost 0 bases, with 9 bases spanning the gap. In germline, CDR1 is DFQATT, CDR2 SNEGSKA (reference sequence). For the CDR3, the DNA is TGCAGTGCTAGAGACGGACAGTATAGCAATCAGCCCCAGCATTTT. Its translation is CSARDGQYSNQPQHF.

The V gene is TRBV2, the J gene TRBJ2-5; TRBD1 or TRBD2 may be the D gene (5 bases each). The CDR3 runs 14 residues. The ends were cut back, 8 bases at V and 5 bases at J, with 18 bases in the middle. The V gene's germline CDR1 is SNHLY and CDR2 FYNNEI. This CDR3 reads CASELGTSRETQYF. In nucleotides, the CDR3 is TGTGCCAGCGAACTCGGGACCTCAAGGGAGACCCAGTACTTC.

This clonotype was seen a few times. The chain uses TRBV5-1 and TRBJ2-7; 8 nucleotides agree with TRBD1. The CDR3 is made up of 14 amino acids. Germline CDR1 reads SGHRS; CDR2 reads YFSETQ. V shed 3 bases, J shed 4 bases, and the junction held 6 bases outside the gene matches. In DNA, the CDR3 is TGCGCCAGCAGCTCACAGGGGGGAAAATACGAGCAGTACTTC. Protein: CASSSQGGKYEQYF. The whole variable domain, remainder taken from reference TRBV5-1 and TRBJ2-7, is KAGVTQTPRYLIKTRGQQVTLSCSPISGHRSVSWYQQTPGQGLQFLFEYFSETQRNKGNFPGRFSGRQFSNSRSEMNVSTLELGDSALYLCASSSQGGKYEQYFGPGTRLTVT.

The rearrangement links TRBV7-9 to TRBJ2-7; 9 bases match TRBD2. Trimming cost V 3 bases and J 6 bases; bases outside gene matches: 6. This CDR3 has 14 residues. Germline CDR1 and CDR2: SEHNR and FQNEAQ (reference sequence). Written as DNA, the CDR3 is TGTGCCAGCAGCTTTAGCGGGAGAGGCTCCGAGCAGTACTTC. Its translation: CASSFSGRGSEQYF.

In this sample, this clonotype turned up once. The chain combines TRBV9 with TRBJ2-1, with 10 bases that match TRBD2. Looked up from germline, CDR1 is SGDLS and CDR2 is YYNGEE. Germline trimming cut 4 bases from V and 9 bases from J; bases unmatched to any gene: 10. The CDR3 runs to 15 residues. CDR3: CASSRGGLAGVEQFF. CDR3 nucleotide sequence: TGTGCCAGCAGCAGGGGGGGGCTAGCGGGAGTTGAGCAGTTCTTC.

The genes are TRBV20-1 and TRBJ2-3, with TRBD2 matching 13 bases. This CDR3 spans 17 amino acids. The germline CDR1 and CDR2 sequences are DFQATT and SNEGSKA (reference sequence). V lost 6 bases to trimming and J lost 0 bases; unmatched junction nucleotides: 9. This CDR3 reads CSATRTSGSSSTDTQYF. CDR3 coding DNA: TGCAGTGCCACTCGGACTAGCGGGAGTTCTAGCACAGATACGCAGTATTTT.

The chain couples TRBV28 to TRBJ2-3; no firm D call. Germline V lookup: CDR1 MDHEN, CDR2 SYDVKM. V was pared by 4 bases and J by 0 bases, with 5 bases between. The CDR3 totals 13 residues. This chain's CDR3 is CASSSHSTDTQYF. The CDR3 DNA is TGTGCCAGCAGTTCTCACAGCACAGATACGCAGTATTTT. The full variable domain, with the rest looked up from reference TRBV28 and TRBJ2-3, is DVKVTQSSRYLVKRTGEKVFLECVQDMDHENMFWYRQDPGLGLRLIYFSYDVKMKEKGDIPEGYSVSREKKERFSLILESASTNQTSMYLCASSSHSTDTQYFGPGTRLTVL.

This clonotype was found a few times. V gene TRBV12-3 or TRBV12-4 combines with J gene TRBJ2-7; D is unresolved. The CDR3 sequence is 12 residues long. Trimming removed 5 bases from V and 3 bases from J, with 8 bases in between. CDR3 residues: CASSPFGYEQYF. For the CDR3, the DNA is TGTGCCAGCAGTCCTTTTGGCTACGAGCAGTACTTC.

This clonotype was seen a few times. The chain carries TRBV10-3 and TRBJ2-3; 7 positions match TRBD1. The length of the CDR3 is 13 residues. Trimming removed 10 bases from V and 1 base from J; junction bases left unmatched: 5. Germline V lookup: CDR1 ENHRY, CDR2 SYGVKD. The DNA of the CDR3 is TGTGCCACATCAGACAGGGGCACAGATACGCAGTATTTT. This sequence encodes CATSDRGTDTQYF.

This clonotype was recorded a few times. The J gene is TRBJ2-2, the V gene TRBV10-3; 10 nucleotides line up with TRBD1. Trimming at V came to 6 bases and at J to 4 bases, leaving 5 bases not matched to a gene. Germline lookup yields CDR1 ENHRY and CDR2 SYGVKD. The CDR3 loop spans 15 amino acids. Here the CDR3 reads CAIRGDRGSTGELFF. CDR3 DNA sequence: TGTGCCATCAGGGGGGACAGGGGAAGCACCGGGGAGCTGTTTTTT.

The rearrangement joins TRBV10-3 to TRBJ1-2; tentatively, D is TRBD1 (5 bases). The CDR3 runs to 13 residues. The V gene lost 3 bases and the J gene lost 2 bases, with 7 bases spanning the gap. CDR1 and CDR2 (germline): ENHRY, SYGVKD. CDR3 in DNA: TGTGCCATCAGTGACCGGGACAACTATGGCTACACCTTC. Encoded protein: CAISDRDNYGYTF.